The text below deals with one T cell receptor (beta chain). Its antigen remains unknown. The source of the sample is a study of shared clonotypes between healthy human individuals. Study overall: CD8 memory received one plate per donor, CD8 naive two, CD4 memory three and CD4 naive three.

Per the authors' pipeline: ImmunoSEQ sequences covered only the junction and lacked quality scores; filtering therefore differed. Some clones are missing from TCRdb's copy, which holds only in-frame ones; the method was immunoSEQ multiplex PCR. V and J calls and clone size are given by that table; D and trimming were obtained from the DNA. The top ten clones hold approximately 0.4% of a sample with roughly 1,500,000 clones, less than 99% of them seen once. This CDR3 spans 15 amino acids. V shed 4 bases, J shed 1 base, and the junction held 2 bases outside the gene matches. Per the germline V gene, CDR1 is SEHNR and CDR2 is FQNEAQ (reference sequence). General observations from the study: Estimated richness was generally greater in naive than memory subsets. Generation probabilities were higher for clonotypes shared across all four sorted-subset donors than for unshared ones.

Input material: naive CD4+ T cells sorted from blood. This sample's subset: CD45RA+ positively selected. The TCR was taken from a man aged 30-40 years in good health. The chain uses TRBV7-9 and TRBJ2-3; 10 bases map to TRBD2. CDR3 region: CASSYGTSGTDTQYF. CDR3 coding DNA: TGTGCCAGCAGCTACGGGACTAGCGGCACAGATACGCAGTATTTT.